This is a list of T cell receptor beta chains from one sample in a study of molecular identifiers for immune sequencing clone quantification. From the PCR reads, TCRdb called clonotypes with MiXCR, one entry per CDR3 protein. The sample has nearly 650,000 distinct CDR3 sequences, roughly 23% seen once. Sequences were obtained from naive CD8+ T cells from blood, with Jurkat cell RNA spiked in. The source of these receptors is a human donor in good health. Some libraries in this study had Jurkat cell RNA spiked in. The CDR3 runs from the conserved cysteine through the conserved F or W. D genes are given only for firm matches. Some rows mark clone size as missing; the rest say once, few, many or name a class of expanded clone.

TRBJ1-5,NA,NA,13,TRBV19,CASSGGLGQPQHF,TGTGCCAGCTCGGGGGGGCTGGGTCAGCCCCAGCATTTT
TRBJ2-1,NA,NA,14,TRBV9,CASSMAGAGNEQFF,TGTGCCAGCAGCATGGCGGGGGCGGGGAATGAGCAGTTCTTC
TRBJ2-7,many,NA,16,TRBV20-1,CSARVGFETYSYEQYF,TGCAGTGCTAGAGTTGGTTTTGAGACTTACTCCTACGAGCAGTACTTC
TRBJ1-2,many,NA,15,TRBV13,CASSLIQGHNYGYTF,TGTGCCAGCAGTTTAATACAGGGACATAACTATGGCTACACCTTC
TRBJ2-1,NA,NA,16,TRBV29-1,CSVEEPGGPNGNEQFF,TGCAGCGTTGAAGAGCCGGGCGGCCCAAACGGGAATGAGCAGTTCTTC
TRBJ2-1,NA,NA,11,TRBV28,CASSSNPEQFF,TGTGCCAGCAGCTCGAATCCGGAGCAGTTCTTC
TRBJ1-1,NA,NA,15,TRBV4-1,CASSQDATTNTEAFF,TGCGCCAGCAGCCAAGACGCGACAACGAACACTGAAGCTTTCTTT
TRBJ2-5,few,TRBD1,14,TRBV6-2/TRBV6-3,CASGYRDRKETQYF,TGTGCCAGCGGGTACCGGGACAGAAAAGAGACCCAGTACTTC
TRBJ2-5,many,NA,14,TRBV20-1,CSASSYEHQETQYF,TGCAGTGCCTCTAGTTATGAGCATCAAGAGACCCAGTACTTC
TRBJ2-3,few,NA,13,TRBV30,CAWTSELTDTQYF,TGTGCCTGGACTAGCGAACTCACAGATACGCAGTATTTT
TRBJ1-2,NA,TRBD1,16,TRBV5-6,CASSQVTGELYYGYTF,TGTGCCAGCAGCCAAGTGACAGGGGAGTTGTACTATGGCTACACCTTC
TRBJ2-3,NA,NA,15,TRBV6-5,CASSSQSTSTDTQYF,TGTGCCAGCAGTTCCCAATCCACGTCCACAGATACGCAGTATTTT
TRBJ2-3,NA,NA,14,TRBV3-1,CASSQPGLSDTQYF,TGTGCCAGCAGCCAACCAGGGCTATCAGATACGCAGTATTTT
TRBJ2-5,few,NA,14,TRBV7-6,CASSENLQRETQYF,TGTGCCAGCAGCGAGAATCTGCAACGGGAGACCCAGTACTTC
TRBJ2-7,NA,TRBD2,17,TRBV12-3/TRBV12-4,CASSPNVPGLDSYEQYF,TGTGCCAGCAGTCCAAACGTACCGGGACTAGATTCCTACGAGCAGTACTTC
TRBJ2-7,NA,NA,15,TRBV19,CASSTAGGSTYEQYF,TGTGCCAGTAGTACCGCCGGGGGCTCAACCTACGAGCAGTACTTC
TRBJ2-7,NA,NA,15,TRBV29-1,CSVQGPGTTLYEKYF,TGCAGCGTGCAAGGCCCCGGGACAACCTTATACGAGAAGTACTTC